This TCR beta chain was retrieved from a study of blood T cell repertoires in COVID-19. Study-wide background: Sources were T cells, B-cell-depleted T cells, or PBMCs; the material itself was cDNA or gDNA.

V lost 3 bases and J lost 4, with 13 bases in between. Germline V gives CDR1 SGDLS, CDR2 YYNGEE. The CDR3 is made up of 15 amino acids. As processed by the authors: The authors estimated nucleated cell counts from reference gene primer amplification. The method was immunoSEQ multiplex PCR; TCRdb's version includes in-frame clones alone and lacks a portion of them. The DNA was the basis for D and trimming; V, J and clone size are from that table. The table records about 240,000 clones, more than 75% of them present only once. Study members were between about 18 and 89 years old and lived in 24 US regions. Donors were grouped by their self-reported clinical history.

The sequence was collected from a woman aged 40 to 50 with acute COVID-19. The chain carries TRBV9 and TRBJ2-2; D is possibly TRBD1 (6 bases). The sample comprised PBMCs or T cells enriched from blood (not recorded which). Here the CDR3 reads CASSEPGHLTGELFF. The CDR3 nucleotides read TGTGCCAGCAGCGAGCCGGGACACCTCACCGGGGAGCTGTTTTTT.